This is a list of T cell receptor beta chains from one sample in a study of blood T cell repertoires in COVID-19. The method was immunoSEQ multiplex PCR; TCRdb's version includes in-frame clones alone and lacks a portion of them. The table has some 160,000 clones, around 84% seen once. Specimen: PBMCs or T cells enriched from blood (not recorded which). Receptor source: a woman aged 45-65 years who had recovered from COVID-19. Both conserved end residues are part of each CDR3. D genes are given only for firm matches. The listing skips clone size in some rows; elsewhere it reads once, few, many or a size class.

-	TRBV18	-	TRBJ2-7	TGTGCCAGCTCCCCACCGGGTCAGGCCTACGAGCAGTACTTC	CASSPPGQAYEQYF
-	TRBV18	-	TRBJ1-2	TGTGCCAGCTCACCATTAGACAGTGGCTACACCTTC	CASSPLDSGYTF
-	TRBV6-5	-	TRBJ2-7	TGTGCCAGCAGTTACAGGTACAGCCACTACGAGCAGTACTTC	CASSYRYSHYEQYF
TRBD1	TRBV5-1	-	TRBJ2-5	TGCGCCAGCAGGCCTAAAAGGACAGGAGGAGAGACCCAGTACTTC	CASRPKRTGGETQYF
TRBD2	TRBV11-3	-	TRBJ2-5	TGTGCCAGCAGCCTTAGCGGGAGCGGTGAGACCCAGTACTTC	CASSLSGSGETQYF
-	TRBV11-2	-	TRBJ1-1	TGTGCCAGCAGCTCCCCCGGGGGAATGGCCACTGAAGCTTTCTTT	CASSSPGGMATEAFF
TRBD2	TRBV6-1	-	TRBJ2-3	TGTGCCAGCAGTGAACGGACTAGCGGGAGATCTGATACGCAGTATTTT	CASSERTSGRSDTQYF
-	TRBV19	-	TRBJ2-3	TGTGCCAGTAGTCCCAGGGGCGGCACAGATACGCAGTATTTT	CASSPRGGTDTQYF
TRBD2	TRBV9	-	TRBJ2-3	TGTGCCAGCAGCTCAGGACTAGCGGGAGCAGATACGCAGTATTTT	CASSSGLAGADTQYF
-	TRBV7-9	-	TRBJ1-2	TGTGCCAGCAGCTCCCAAGTAGGAGGATCTCGTCGCTATGGCTACACCTTC	CASSSQVGGSRRYGYTF
-	TRBV28	-	TRBJ1-4	TGTGCCAGCAGTTTACCTCAGGGAGGAGAAAAACTGTTTTTT	CASSLPQGGEKLFF
TRBD1	TRBV6-2/TRBV6-3	-	TRBJ2-6	TGTGCCAGCAGCTCCGCGAGGAACAGGGGGCCTGGGGCCAACGTCCTGACTTTC	CASSSARNRGPGANVLTF
-	TRBV11-3	-	TRBJ1-6	TGTGCCAGCAGCTTATCCAATGCAGTTTCGGGGAATTCACCCCTCCACTTT	CASSLSNAVSGNSPLHF
-	TRBV19	-	TRBJ1-5	TGTGCCAGTAGTATAGCACGGAGTTTTAATCAGCCCCAGCATTTT	CASSIARSFNQPQHF
TRBD1	TRBV15	-	TRBJ1-5	TGTGCCACCAGCAGTGGGACAGGGAATCAGCCCCAGCATTTT	CATSSGTGNQPQHF
-	TRBV7-6	-	TRBJ2-1	TGTGCCAGCAGCTTAGAACCCTTGAGTGAGCAGTTCTTC	CASSLEPLSEQFF
TRBD2	TRBV7-2	-	TRBJ2-1	TGTGCCAGCCTCGAAACGGGCGGGAGCTCCTACAATGAGCAGTTCTTC	CASLETGGSSYNEQFF
-	TRBV7-9	-	TRBJ2-2	TGTGCCAGCAGCGGACACTACACCGGGGAGCTGTTTTTT	CASSGHYTGELFF
-	TRBV9	-	TRBJ1-3	TGTGCCAGCAGCGCCGGCGGGGGAAACACCATATATTTT	CASSAGGGNTIYF
-	TRBV7-9	-	TRBJ1-4	TGTGCCAGCAGCTTAGGGCTACAGACTAATGAAAAACTGTTTTTT	CASSLGLQTNEKLFF
TRBD2	TRBV6-2/TRBV6-3	-	TRBJ2-5	TGTGCCAGCAGTTTGGGACTAACCCAGTACTTC	CASSLGLTQYF
TRBD2	TRBV3-1/TRBV3-2	-	TRBJ2-3	TGTGCCAGCAGCCAAACCCTAGCGGGAGGTCCAGATACGCAGTATTTT	CASSQTLAGGPDTQYF
-	TRBV15	-	TRBJ2-1	TGTGCCACCAGCAGAGATGCCAGCTCCTACAATGAGCAGTTCTTC	CATSRDASSYNEQFF
-	TRBV6-5	few	TRBJ2-7	TGTGCCAGCAGCCTTGACAGAATCTCCTACGAGCAGTACTTC	CASSLDRISYEQYF
-	TRBV25-1	few	TRBJ2-3	TGTGCCAGCAGTCGAGGACAGTCTAGCACAGATACGCAGTATTTT	CASSRGQSSTDTQYF
-	TRBV4-1	-	TRBJ1-5	TGCGCCAGCAGCCAAGATCAAGGGGAAGTTCAGCCCCAGCATTTT	CASSQDQGEVQPQHF
-	TRBV6-2/TRBV6-3	-	TRBJ1-2	TGTGCCAGCAGTTCCATCCGCGGGTCCGCCTATGGCTACACCTTC	CASSSIRGSAYGYTF